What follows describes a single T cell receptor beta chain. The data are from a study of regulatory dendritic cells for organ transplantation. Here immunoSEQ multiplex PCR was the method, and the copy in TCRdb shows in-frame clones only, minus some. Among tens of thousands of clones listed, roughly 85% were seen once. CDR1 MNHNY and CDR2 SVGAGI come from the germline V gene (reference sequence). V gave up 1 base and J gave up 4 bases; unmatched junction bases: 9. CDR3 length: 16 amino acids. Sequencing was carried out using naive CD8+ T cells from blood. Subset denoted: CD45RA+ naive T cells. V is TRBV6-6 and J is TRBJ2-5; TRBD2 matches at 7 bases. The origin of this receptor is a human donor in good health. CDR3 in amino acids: CASSYWVTSGGETQYF. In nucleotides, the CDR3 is TGTGCCAGCAGTTACTGGGTTACTTCGGGGGGAGAGACCCAGTACTTC.